These 6 T cell receptor beta chains came from one sample sequenced in a study of post-analysis software for immune sequencing data (dated by TCRdb to 2015 to 2017). On the study overall, not on this receptor specifically: About five TRBV segments, including TRBV5-6, TRBV5-1 and TRBV20-1, were significantly more frequent in patients than controls.

For these receptors, no antigen is known. Receptor amplification or capture employed PCR. Sequencing relied on an Illumina HiSeq 2500. To reduce PCR and sequencing biases, unique molecular identifiers were built into the TCR beta cDNA libraries. The public sequencing data were trimmed at Q25 with fastp and processed into clonotypes with MiXCR by TCRdb, which kept only in-frame beta chains. All rows with the same CDR3 protein become a single entry with the most common DNA and genes. Present in this sample are some 700,000 distinct CDR3 sequences, around 64% of which were seen just once. The biggest ten clones account for 11% of the sample. The source material was blood. Receptors were obtained from a girl aged 2 to 9 with multiple sclerosis.

The CDR3 spells CSVISGRAPDTQYF. Here the CDR3 DNA reads TGCAGCGTCATCAGCGGGAGGGCCCCAGATACGCAGTATTTT. The chain couples TRBV29-1 to TRBJ2-3; 10 bases line up with TRBD2. After removal of 6 bases from V and 4 bases from J, the junction contained 7 bases not matched to a gene. The CDR3 length is 14 residues. CDR1 SQVTM and CDR2 ANQGSEA come from the germline V gene.

V usage is TRBV3-1 and J usage is TRBJ1-4, with D unresolved. This CDR3 region has 14 residues. The V gene lost 4 bases and the J gene lost 0 bases, with 6 bases spanning the gap. In germline, CDR1 is LGHDT, CDR2 YNNKEL (reference sequence). CDR3 coding DNA: TGTGCCAGCAGCCCCCCAGCAACTAATGAAAAACTGTTTTTT. Translating gives CASSPPATNEKLFF.

This clonotype was seen once. This rearrangement joins TRBV2 to TRBJ1-2, with 8 bases fitting TRBD1. Looked up from germline, CDR1 is SNHLY and CDR2 is FYNNEI. The CDR3 has 13 residues. After removal of 3 bases from V and 10 bases from J, the junction contained 7 bases not matched to a gene. The CDR3 sequence: CASSEPDRVLYTF. In DNA, the CDR3 is TGTGCCAGCAGTGAGCCGGACAGGGTGCTCTACACCTTC.

The chain combines TRBV7-2 with TRBJ2-1; perhaps TRBD2 as D (6 bases). The V end lost 1 base, the J end lost 6 bases, and 19 bases lay between the germline ends. This CDR3 region has 17 residues. Germline V CDR1 and CDR2: SGHTA, FQGNSA. DNA of the CDR3: TGTGCCAGCAGCTTAGTTCCCTTGCGGGGATACCCCAATGAGCAGTTCTTC. Protein: CASSLVPLRGYPNEQFF.

This clonotype was seen only once. The rearrangement joins TRBV29-1 to TRBJ2-3; D might be TRBD1 (5 bases). Germline V gene sequence: CDR1 SQVTM, CDR2 ANQGSEA. V gave up 3 bases and J gave up 8 bases, with 12 bases separating them. The CDR3 spans 12 residues. The CDR3 sequence: CSVEAAQGTQYF. The DNA of the CDR3 is TGCAGCGTTGAGGCGGCGCAGGGTACGCAGTATTTT.

This clonotype was counted a few times. The rearrangement joins TRBV5-1 to TRBJ2-3, with 8 bases identical to TRBD1. CDR3 length: 13 residues. J lost 4 bases, V lost 3 bases, and 1 base had no gene match. Germline loops: CDR1 SGHRS, CDR2 YFSETQ. The CDR3 region is CASSSTGADTQYF. CDR3 sequence (DNA): TGCGCCAGCAGCTCGACAGGGGCAGATACGCAGTATTTT.